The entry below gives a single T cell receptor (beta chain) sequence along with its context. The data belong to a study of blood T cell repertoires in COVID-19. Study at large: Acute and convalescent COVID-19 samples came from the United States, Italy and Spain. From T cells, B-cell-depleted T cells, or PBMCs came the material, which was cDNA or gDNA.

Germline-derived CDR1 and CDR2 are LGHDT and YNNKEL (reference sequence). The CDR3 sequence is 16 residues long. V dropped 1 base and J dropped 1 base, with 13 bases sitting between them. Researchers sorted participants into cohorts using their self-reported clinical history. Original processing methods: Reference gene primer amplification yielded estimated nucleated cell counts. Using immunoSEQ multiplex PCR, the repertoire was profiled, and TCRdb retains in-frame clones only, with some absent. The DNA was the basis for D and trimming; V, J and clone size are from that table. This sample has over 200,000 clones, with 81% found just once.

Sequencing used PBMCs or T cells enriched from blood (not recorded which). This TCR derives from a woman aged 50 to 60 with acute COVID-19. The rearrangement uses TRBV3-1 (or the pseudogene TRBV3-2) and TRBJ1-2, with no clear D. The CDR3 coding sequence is TGTGCCAGCAGCCAAGGGGTCCCAGGTAGTAACTATGGCTACACCTTC. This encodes CASSQGVPGSNYGYTF.